These 30 T cell receptor beta chains originate from one sample sequenced in a study of blood T cell repertoires in COVID-19. The method was immunoSEQ multiplex PCR; TCRdb's version includes in-frame clones alone and lacks a portion of them. The sample holds about 220,000 clones, approximately 81% seen once. The sample comprised peripheral blood. Source of these receptors: a man in his thirties or forties with active or convalescent COVID-19.

The chain's CDR3 is CATSRDKGTVSGNTIYF. The CDR3 DNA sequence: TGTGCCACCAGCAGAGATAAGGGGACTGTCTCTGGAAACACCATATATTTT. The chain is built from TRBV15 and TRBJ1-3; D might be TRBD1 (5 bases). V lost 0 bases to trimming and J lost 0 bases, with 12 bases between them. The CDR3 is 17 residues long. Germline values: CDR1 LNHNV, CDR2 YYDKDF (reference sequence). The full variable domain, in which reference TRBV15 and TRBJ1-3 provide the parts outside the CDR3, is DAMVIQNPRYQVTQFGKPVTLSCSQTLNHNVMYWYQQKSSQAPKLLFHYYDKDFNNEADTPDNFQSRRPNTSFCFLDIRSPGLGDTAMYLCATSRDKGTVSGNTIYFGEGSWLTVV.

The chain uses TRBV23-1 and TRBJ2-2, with D possibly TRBD2 on 6 matching bases. TRBV23-1 is classed as an ORF, of uncertain function. Trimming stripped 6 bases from V and 4 bases from J, with 18 bases between. CDR3 size: 16 residues. The CDR3: CASSPAGPRGTGELFF. The CDR3, as DNA: TGCGCCAGCAGCCCAGCGGGCCCGAGGGGCACCGGGGAGCTGTTTTTT.

The V gene is TRBV18, the J gene TRBJ2-3, with TRBD2 identical over 7 bases. CDR3 length: 14 residues. Germline V gives CDR1 KGHSH, CDR2 LQKENI. Germline trimming cut 6 bases from V and 6 bases from J; bases unmatched to any gene: 9. CDR3: CASSSTLAADTQYF. CDR3 bases: TGTGCCAGCTCCTCGACGCTAGCGGCGGATACGCAGTATTTT.

The V call is TRBV4-3, the J call TRBJ1-2; TRBD1 is a possible D gene (6 bases). The V end was cut by 5 bases, the J end by 1 base, with 26 bases between. CDR1 is LGHNA, CDR2 YSLEER, per germline. The CDR3 contains 19 residues. The CDR3 bases are TGCGCCAGCAGCTTTAATCCGGGGACAACCGATCTACTTAACTATGGCTACACCTTC. Protein sequence: CASSFNPGTTDLLNYGYTF.

Only a few counts were recorded for this clone. V is TRBV12-3 or TRBV12-4 and J is TRBJ1-4; 7 bases agree with TRBD1. The CDR3 loop spans 12 amino acids. Trimming cost V 7 bases and J 8 bases; bases outside gene matches: 4. DNA of the CDR3: TGTGCCAGCAAACAGGGGTACGAAAAACTGTTTTTT. It codes for CASKQGYEKLFF.

This sequence joins TRBV6-5 and TRBJ2-5, with TRBD1 identical over 10 bases. This CDR3 comprises 15 residues. The trim removed 6 bases at V and 5 bases at J, leaving 9 bases unmatched. In germline, CDR1 is MNHEY, CDR2 SVGAGI. CDR3 loop: CASSRSTGGWETQYF. As DNA, the CDR3 is TGTGCCAGCAGCCGATCGACAGGGGGCTGGGAGACCCAGTACTTC.

This chain joins TRBV24-1 and TRBJ2-2; unclear D gene. Germline CDR1 reads KGHDR; CDR2 reads SFDVKD. V was pared by 9 bases and J by 6 bases, with 7 bases between. The CDR3 is 11 amino acids. The CDR3 loop is CATHGSGELFF. The CDR3 bases are TGTGCCACCCACGGGTCCGGGGAGCTGTTTTTT.

The V call is TRBV5-8, the J call TRBJ1-1; D is uncertain. Trimming stripped 0 bases from V and 0 bases from J, with 12 bases between. Looked up from germline, CDR1 is SGHTS and CDR2 is YDEGEE. This CDR3 region has 16 residues. The CDR3 nucleotides read TGTGCCAGCAGCTTGGCTTCGCGGCTAATGAACACTGAAGCTTTCTTT. Translating it yields CASSLASRLMNTEAFF.

V usage is TRBV19 and J usage is TRBJ2-3; D is perhaps TRBD1 (6 bases). The CDR3 is 13 residues long. Germline-derived CDR1 and CDR2 are LNHDA and SQIVND (reference sequence). V dropped 7 bases and J dropped 2 bases, with 10 bases sitting between them. The CDR3 sequence: CASMGQNTDTQYF. The CDR3 coding sequence is TGTGCCAGTATGGGACAAAACACAGATACGCAGTATTTT.

The chain couples TRBV10-1 to TRBJ2-1; D gene ambiguous. Deletions cut 5 bases from V and 9 bases from J, with 14 bases between. This CDR3 contains 13 residues. Germline V gene lookup returns CDR1 WNHNN and CDR2 SYGVQD (reference sequence). CDR3 in DNA: TGCGCCAGCAGTAAAGAGACAAGAGCTGAGCAGTTCTTC. This gives the protein CASSKETRAEQFF.

This sequence joins TRBV5-1 and TRBJ2-7; 12 bases match TRBD1. Germline CDR1 SGHRS, CDR2 YFSETQ. Trimming at V came to 6 bases and at J to 7 bases, leaving 5 bases not matched to a gene. This CDR3 is 13 amino acids long. The CDR3 loop reads CASKWDRGLEQYF. The CDR3 coding sequence is TGCGCCAGCAAATGGGACAGGGGGCTGGAGCAGTACTTC.

The V call is TRBV5-1, the J call TRBJ1-2; D is undetermined. Per the germline V gene, CDR1 is SGHRS and CDR2 is YFSETQ. Trimming pared 7 bases from V and 4 bases from J, leaving 11 bases between. The CDR3 consists of 12 residues. The CDR3 nucleotides are TGCGCCAGCGGCGACCCGGGCTATGGCTACACCTTC. It yields the protein CASGDPGYGYTF.

This chain links TRBV7-2 with TRBJ1-2; weak D call: TRBD1 (5 bases). Germline V gives CDR1 SGHTA, CDR2 FQGNSA. The V end lost 5 bases, the J end lost 4 bases, and 17 bases lay between the germline ends. The CDR3 length is 15 residues. Here the CDR3 DNA reads TGTGCCAGCAGCCCAAGGGCAGGGTCCACCTATGGCTACACCTTC. Translation gives CASSPRAGSTYGYTF.

This clone appeared once. V gene TRBV19 combines with J gene TRBJ1-5, with TRBD1 matching 8 bases. V lost 6 bases, J lost 5 bases, and 18 bases stayed unmatched. The CDR3 covers 18 residues. Germline V gene sequence: CDR1 LNHDA, CDR2 SQIVND (reference sequence). This chain's CDR3 is CASSHPGQAQSFHQPQHF. DNA for the CDR3: TGTGCCAGTAGCCATCCGGGACAGGCCCAATCTTTCCATCAGCCCCAGCATTTT.

The chain employs TRBV7-9 and TRBJ1-2; D may be TRBD1 (5 bases). The CDR3 totals 15 residues. Deletions cut 5 bases from V and 8 bases from J, with 21 bases between. Germline CDR1 SEHNR, CDR2 FQNEAQ (reference sequence). DNA for the CDR3: TGTGCCAGCAGCGACGGGGGAACAGGCGGAGGAGGCTACACCTTC. Translated: CASSDGGTGGGGYTF.

CDR3 DNA sequence: TGCGCCAGCAGCCCGTCCGCTCAGAGAAACACCATATATTTT. Its translation is CASSPSAQRNTIYF. The rearrangement links TRBV4-3 to TRBJ1-3, with unresolved D. The V end was cut by 4 bases, the J end by 5 bases, with 12 bases between. This CDR3 has 14 residues. Germline V gives CDR1 LGHNA, CDR2 YSLEER.

V gene TRBV7-3 combines with J gene TRBJ2-1; TRBD1 agrees at 11 bases. Trimming at V came to 5 bases and at J to 11 bases, leaving 5 bases not matched to a gene. The CDR3 has 13 amino acids. CDR1 SGHTA and CDR2 FQGTGA come from the germline V gene. In DNA form, the CDR3 reads TGTGCCAGCAGCCAAGGGACAGGGGGACAGCAGTTCTTC. This codes for CASSQGTGGQQFF.

The gene calls are TRBV6-5 and TRBJ1-5, with D perhaps TRBD1 (6 bases). Germline V gene sequence: CDR1 MNHEY, CDR2 SVGAGI. There are 14 residues in the CDR3. V lost 4 bases to trimming and J lost 1 base, with 8 bases between them. The CDR3 DNA sequence: TGTGCCAGCAGTTCCGACAGGAGCAATCAGCCCCAGCATTTT. It codes for CASSSDRSNQPQHF.

This clone occurred a few times. Sequence at one end of the junction differs from germline and may be a read error. The chain recombines TRBV7-7 with TRBJ2-3, with 7 nucleotides matching TRBD1. Germline V gene data show CDR1 as SSHAT and CDR2 as FNYEAQ (reference sequence). The CDR3 consists of 15 residues. The CDR3 bases are TGTGCTAGCAGCTCCGGCGGGTACAGGGGAGATACGCAGTATTTT. Encoded protein: CASSSGGYRGDTQYF.

This chain connects TRBV24-1 to TRBJ2-7, with D unclear. The CDR3 has 13 residues. The V end was cut by 0 bases, the J end by 9 bases, with 11 bases between. Germline CDR1 reads KGHDR; CDR2 reads SFDVKD. The CDR3 DNA reads as TGTGCCACCAGTGATTTGCTTGGCGGCGTGCAGTACTTC. This sequence encodes CATSDLLGGVQYF.

The chain recombines TRBV6-5 with TRBJ2-2, with TRBD1 identical over 10 bases. This CDR3 has 15 amino acids. The trim removed 2 bases at V and 4 bases at J, leaving 1 base unmatched. Germline CDR1 is MNHEY and CDR2 is SVGAGI. DNA of the CDR3: TGTGCCAGCAGTTACCGGACAGGGGGCACCGGGGAGCTGTTTTTT. Protein sequence: CASSYRTGGTGELFF.

In its sample, this clone was seen once. A read error may produce the germline difference seen at one junction end. The chain links TRBV6-5 to TRBJ2-5; 11 bases agree with TRBD1. The CDR3 consists of 12 residues. Germline V gives CDR1 MNHEY, CDR2 SVGAGI. CDR3 nucleotides: TGTGCCAGCAGTCCCAGGGGACAGGGGGGTCACTTC. Protein: CASSPRGQGGHF.

The CDR3 DNA sequence: TGTGCCTGGAACCCCTTGAGACAGGGTGAAGCTTTCTTT. Amino acid sequence: CAWNPLRQGEAFF. The chain has TRBV30 and TRBJ1-1; 7 nucleotides align to TRBD1. Germline-derived CDR1 and CDR2 are GTSNPN and SVGIG (reference sequence). There are 13 residues in the CDR3. Germline trimming cut 4 bases from V and 7 bases from J; bases unmatched to any gene: 9.

The genes are TRBV5-1 and TRBJ1-4; TRBD1 agrees at 12 bases. V was clipped by 4 bases and J by 10 bases; unmatched bases: 8. The CDR3 is 15 residues long. CDR1 is SGHRS, CDR2 YFSETQ, per germline. The CDR3: CASSTGTGGAVKLFF. The CDR3, as DNA: TGCGCCAGCAGCACCGGGACAGGGGGCGCGGTAAAACTGTTTTTT.

This chain joins TRBV5-1 and TRBJ1-1; D is undetermined. The CDR3 totals 13 residues. Germline CDR1 is SGHRS and CDR2 is YFSETQ. Trimming shortened V by 7 bases and J by 0 bases, and 10 bases separated the two germline ends. CDR3 amino acids: CASQEPLNTEAFF. The CDR3 DNA follows: TGCGCCAGCCAAGAGCCCCTGAACACTGAAGCTTTCTTT.

The chain carries TRBV30 and TRBJ1-2; a weak D match, TRBD1 (5 bases). The CDR3 loop spans 12 amino acids. V shed 6 bases and J shed 2 bases, with 10 bases lying between them. Germline CDR1 and CDR2: GTSNPN and SVGIG (reference sequence). This chain's CDR3 is CACQTVNYGYTF. The DNA of the CDR3 is TGTGCCTGCCAGACAGTAAACTATGGCTACACCTTC.

In this sample, this clone turned up a few times. The J gene is TRBJ1-6, the V gene TRBV18; the match to TRBD1 covers 9 bases. The CDR3 contains 14 residues. With 6 bases clipped from V and 10 bases from J, the junction kept 7 bases outside the gene matches. Germline V lookup: CDR1 KGHSH, CDR2 LQKENI. The CDR3 is CASSPDRGSSPLHF. CDR3 coding DNA: TGTGCCAGCTCCCCGGACAGGGGATCCTCACCCCTCCACTTT.

The rearrangement joins TRBV11-2 to TRBJ2-2; no reliable D call. The CDR3 sequence is 13 residues long. CDR1 and CDR2 (germline): SGHAT, FQNNGV. V lost 3 bases and J lost 5, with 7 bases in between. CDR3 sequence: CASSFSQTGELFF. As DNA, the CDR3 is TGTGCCAGCAGCTTTTCCCAGACCGGGGAGCTGTTTTTT.

This sequence joins TRBV3-1 (or the pseudogene TRBV3-2) and TRBJ2-5; 9 positions match TRBD2. There are 16 residues in the CDR3. V lost 5 bases and J lost 5; bases outside the gene matches: 12. From germline, CDR1 is LGHDT and CDR2 YNNKEL (reference sequence). CDR3 DNA: TGTGCCAGCAGCTCAAGAGGTAGCGGGAGAAGGGAGACCCAGTACTTC. Protein: CASSSRGSGRRETQYF.

The chain is built from TRBV27 and TRBJ2-3, with a possible D match to TRBD2 (5 bases). The CDR3 runs to 13 residues. The germline CDR1 and CDR2 sequences are MNHEY and SMNVEV (reference sequence). The germline V and J ends were trimmed by 5 bases and 0 bases, with 6 bases remaining between them. The CDR3 nucleotides read TGTGCCAGCAGTACGGGAAGCACAGATACGCAGTATTTT. Its translation: CASSTGSTDTQYF.